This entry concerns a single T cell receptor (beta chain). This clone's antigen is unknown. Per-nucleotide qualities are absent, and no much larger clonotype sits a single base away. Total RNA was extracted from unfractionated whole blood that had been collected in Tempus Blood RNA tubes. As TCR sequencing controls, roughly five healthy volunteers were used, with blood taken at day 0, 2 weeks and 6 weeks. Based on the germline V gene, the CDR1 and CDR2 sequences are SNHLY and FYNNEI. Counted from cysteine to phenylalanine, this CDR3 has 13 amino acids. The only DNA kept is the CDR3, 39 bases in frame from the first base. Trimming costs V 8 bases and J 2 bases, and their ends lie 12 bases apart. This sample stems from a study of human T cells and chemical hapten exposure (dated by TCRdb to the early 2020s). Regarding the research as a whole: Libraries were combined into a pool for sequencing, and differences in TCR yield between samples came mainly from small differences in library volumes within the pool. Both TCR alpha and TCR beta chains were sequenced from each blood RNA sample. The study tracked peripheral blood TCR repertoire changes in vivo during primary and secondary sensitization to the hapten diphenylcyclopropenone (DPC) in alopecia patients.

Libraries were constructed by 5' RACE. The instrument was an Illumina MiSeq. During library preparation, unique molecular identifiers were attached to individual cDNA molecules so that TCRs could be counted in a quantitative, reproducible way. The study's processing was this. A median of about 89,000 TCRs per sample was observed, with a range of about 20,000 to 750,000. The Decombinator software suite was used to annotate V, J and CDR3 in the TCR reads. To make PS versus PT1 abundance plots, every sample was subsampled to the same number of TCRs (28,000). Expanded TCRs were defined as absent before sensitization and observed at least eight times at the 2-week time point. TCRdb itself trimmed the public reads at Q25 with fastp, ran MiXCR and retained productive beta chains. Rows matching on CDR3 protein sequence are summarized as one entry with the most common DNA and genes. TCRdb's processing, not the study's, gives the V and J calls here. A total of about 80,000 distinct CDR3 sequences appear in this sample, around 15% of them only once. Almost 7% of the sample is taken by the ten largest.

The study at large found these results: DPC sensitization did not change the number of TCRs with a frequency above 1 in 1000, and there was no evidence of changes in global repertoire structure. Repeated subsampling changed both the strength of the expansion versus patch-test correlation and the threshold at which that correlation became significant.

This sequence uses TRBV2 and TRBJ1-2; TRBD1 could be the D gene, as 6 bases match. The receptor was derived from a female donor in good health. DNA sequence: TGTGCCAGCGGGGACACCCCCAACTATGGCTACACCTTC. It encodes CASGDTPNYGYTF.